This T cell receptor (beta chain) was documented in a study of cytomegalovirus exposure and HLA in healthy donors. Study observations and caveats: In an earlier analysis, most TCR beta V segments were productive about 87% or about 30% of the time. High sensitivity and specificity were reportedly achieved when the classifier diagnosed cytomegalovirus status. Analyses of presence and absence presupposed an approximately uniform sequencing depth across donors. When analyzed later, a missense DCLRE1C variant was found to be linked to TCR beta V- and J-gene trimming.

The PCR ran on 60 Vbeta and 13 Jbeta primers. Measured with immunoSEQ multiplex PCR; TCRdb has only the in-frame clones, and not every one. The repertoire includes some 120,000 clones, roughly 78% of them detected once, and 6.3% sits in the top ten. Of note for this clone: Its specificity is unknown.

With V trimmed by 6 bases and J by 4 bases, 12 bases remained unmatched. CDR1 and CDR2 (germline): SGHRS, YFSETQ. The CDR3 has 15 residues. J is TRBJ2-7 and V is TRBV5-1; 8 bases align to TRBD1. The sequenced sample consisted of PBMCs. The sequence was collected from a woman aged 35 to 49 in good health and CMV-seronegative. Here the CDR3 reads CASKPARTGPYEQYF. CDR3 DNA sequence: TGCGCCAGCAAACCAGCTAGGACAGGGCCTTACGAGCAGTACTTC.